The rows below give T cell receptor beta chains drawn from one sample of a study of blood T cell repertoires in COVID-19. The data were produced by immunoSEQ multiplex PCR, yet TCRdb's version contains in-frame clones alone and is incomplete. The table has 250,000 to 300,000 clones, 83% seen once; the top ten hold about 5%. The specimen was peripheral blood. The receptors originated from a man aged 55 to 70 who had recovered from COVID-19. The CDR3 runs from the conserved cysteine through the conserved F or W. The D gene is left open where the match is weak. Size tells how often a clone was seen (once, few, many) or the class of an expanded clone, and some rows leave it out.

size: NA; V: TRBV5-1; D: NA; J: TRBJ2-2; DNA: TGCGCCAGCAGCTTGGATCCGTTCGGGGAGCTGTTTTTT; CDR3: CASSLDPFGELFF
size: NA; V: TRBV2; D: NA; J: TRBJ2-7; DNA: TGTGCCAGCAGTGAGAGAGACAGTTCTGCCGGGGGTTCATACGAGCAGTACTTC; CDR3: CASSERDSSAGGSYEQYF
size: once; V: TRBV19; D: NA; J: TRBJ2-1; DNA: TGTGCCAGTAGTTCAAGACCAGGATACAATGAGCAGTTCTTC; CDR3: CASSSRPGYNEQFF
size: NA; V: TRBV28; D: TRBD1; J: TRBJ2-7; DNA: TGTGCCAGCAGTTCCGCCGGGACAGGGGTCTACGAGCAGTACTTC; CDR3: CASSSAGTGVYEQYF
size: NA; V: TRBV5-4; D: NA; J: TRBJ2-7; DNA: TGTGCCAGCGGTCAGGGGCAAACCTACGAGCAGTACTTC; CDR3: CASGQGQTYEQYF
size: NA; V: TRBV15; D: NA; J: TRBJ1-5; DNA: TGTGCCACCAGCAGAACAAATCAGCCCCAGCATTTT; CDR3: CATSRTNQPQHF
size: NA; V: TRBV15; D: NA; J: TRBJ2-7; DNA: TGTGCCACCAGCAGAGAGGCAACGATCTCCTACGAGCAGTACTTC; CDR3: CATSREATISYEQYF
size: NA; V: TRBV19; D: NA; J: TRBJ2-7; DNA: TGTGCCAGTAGTAACAGCTACGAGCAGTACTTC; CDR3: CASSNSYEQYF
size: NA; V: TRBV3-1/TRBV3-2; D: TRBD2; J: TRBJ2-5; DNA: TGTGCCAGCAGCCGGCGGGGGGGCCAAGAGACCCAGTACTTC; CDR3: CASSRRGGQETQYF
size: NA; V: TRBV5-1; D: TRBD2; J: TRBJ2-7; DNA: TGCGCCAGTAACAGCGGCGGGAGATCCTACGAGCAGTACTTC; CDR3: CASNSGGRSYEQYF
size: once; V: TRBV27; D: NA; J: TRBJ1-2; DNA: TGTGCCAGCAGTTTAGGAGGGAGAACCAGGGGCTACACCTTC; CDR3: CASSLGGRTRGYTF
size: NA; V: TRBV24-1; D: NA; J: TRBJ2-1; DNA: TGTGCCACCAGCCGCCGGGACTCAAGGTCCTCCTACAATGAGCAGTTCTTC; CDR3: CATSRRDSRSSYNEQFF
size: NA; V: TRBV5-5; D: NA; J: TRBJ2-5; DNA: TGTGCCAGCAGCTTGTTCCTAGAGACCCAGTACTTC; CDR3: CASSLFLETQYF
size: NA; V: TRBV6-5; D: TRBD1; J: TRBJ1-5; DNA: TGTGCCAGCAGGGGACAGGGAGATCAGCCCCAGCATTTT; CDR3: CASRGQGDQPQHF
size: NA; V: TRBV5-5; D: TRBD2; J: TRBJ2-7; DNA: TGTGCCAGCAGCTCCCAGCCCGGGACTAGCGCCGTCTACGAGCAGTACTTC; CDR3: CASSSQPGTSAVYEQYF
size: NA; V: TRBV4-1; D: TRBD1; J: TRBJ1-2; DNA: TGCGCCAGCAGCCAAGGACAGGGGGCGAACTATGGCTACACCTTC; CDR3: CASSQGQGANYGYTF
size: NA; V: TRBV3-1/TRBV3-2; D: NA; J: TRBJ1-4; DNA: TGTGCCAGCAGCCAAGATCCGGCAGATCCACGGGTAAATGAAAAACTGTTTTTT; CDR3: CASSQDPADPRVNEKLFF
size: NA; V: TRBV5-1; D: NA; J: TRBJ2-7; DNA: TGCGCCAGCAGCTTCTCCAGGGTAAACGAGCAGTACTTC; CDR3: CASSFSRVNEQYF
size: NA; V: TRBV9; D: NA; J: TRBJ2-1; DNA: TGTGCCAGCAGCGTAGGGACTAACCAAGGAAATGAGCAGTTCTTC; CDR3: CASSVGTNQGNEQFF
size: NA; V: TRBV18; D: TRBD2; J: TRBJ2-3; DNA: TGTGCCAGCTCACCGGGGGAGGGCGGCACAGATACGCAGTATTTT; CDR3: CASSPGEGGTDTQYF
size: NA; V: TRBV19; D: NA; J: TRBJ2-7; DNA: TGTGCCAGTAGTATAGGGAGCAATGGCCCCTACGAGCAGTACTTC; CDR3: CASSIGSNGPYEQYF
size: NA; V: TRBV9; D: TRBD1; J: TRBJ2-7; DNA: TGTGCCAGCAGCTCCGGGACAGGGGATTACGAGCAGTACTTC; CDR3: CASSSGTGDYEQYF
size: NA; V: TRBV6-5; D: NA; J: TRBJ2-1; DNA: TGTGCCAGCAACTCCGGCTCCTACAATGAGCAGTTCTTC; CDR3: CASNSGSYNEQFF
size: NA; V: TRBV28; D: NA; J: TRBJ1-6; DNA: TGTGCCAGCAGTTTAGAGGGCTCCTATAATTCACCCCTCCACTTT; CDR3: CASSLEGSYNSPLHF